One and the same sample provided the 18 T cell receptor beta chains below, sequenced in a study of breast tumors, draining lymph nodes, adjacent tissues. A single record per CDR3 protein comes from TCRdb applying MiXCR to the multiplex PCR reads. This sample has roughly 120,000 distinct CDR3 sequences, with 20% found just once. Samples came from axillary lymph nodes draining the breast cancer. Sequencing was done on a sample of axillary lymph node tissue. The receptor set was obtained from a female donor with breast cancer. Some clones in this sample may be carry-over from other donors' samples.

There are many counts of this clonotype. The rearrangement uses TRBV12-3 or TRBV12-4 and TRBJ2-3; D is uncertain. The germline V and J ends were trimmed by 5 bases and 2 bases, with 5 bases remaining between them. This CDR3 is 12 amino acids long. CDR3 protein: CASSITTDTQYF. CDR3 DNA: TGTGCCAGCAGTATCACCACAGATACGCAGTATTTT.

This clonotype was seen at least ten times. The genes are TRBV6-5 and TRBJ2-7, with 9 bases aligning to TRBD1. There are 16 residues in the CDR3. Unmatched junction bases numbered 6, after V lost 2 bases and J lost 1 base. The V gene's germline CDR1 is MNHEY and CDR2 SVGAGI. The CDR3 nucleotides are TGTGCCAGCAGTTACACCTTCGGGACAGGGTCCTACGAGCAGTACTTC. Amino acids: CASSYTFGTGSYEQYF.

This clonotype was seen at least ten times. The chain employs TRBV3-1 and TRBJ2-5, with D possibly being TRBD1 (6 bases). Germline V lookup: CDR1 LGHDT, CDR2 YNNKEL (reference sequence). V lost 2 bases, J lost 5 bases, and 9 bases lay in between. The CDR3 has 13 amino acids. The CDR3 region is CASSQQGTETQYF. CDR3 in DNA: TGTGCCAGCAGCCAACAGGGGACGGAGACCCAGTACTTC.

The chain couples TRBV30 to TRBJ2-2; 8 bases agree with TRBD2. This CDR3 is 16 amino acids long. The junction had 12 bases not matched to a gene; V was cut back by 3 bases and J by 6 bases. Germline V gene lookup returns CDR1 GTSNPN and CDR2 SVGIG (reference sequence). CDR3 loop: CAWREASGLGAGELFF. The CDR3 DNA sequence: TGTGCCTGGAGGGAGGCTAGCGGGCTCGGGGCCGGGGAGCTGTTTTTT.

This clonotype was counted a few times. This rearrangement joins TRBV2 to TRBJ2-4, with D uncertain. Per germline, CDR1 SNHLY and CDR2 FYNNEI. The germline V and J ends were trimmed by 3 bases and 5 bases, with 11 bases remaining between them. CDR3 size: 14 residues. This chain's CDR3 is CASSDPGLQNIQYF. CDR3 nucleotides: TGTGCCAGCAGTGACCCGGGCCTCCAAAACATTCAGTACTTC.

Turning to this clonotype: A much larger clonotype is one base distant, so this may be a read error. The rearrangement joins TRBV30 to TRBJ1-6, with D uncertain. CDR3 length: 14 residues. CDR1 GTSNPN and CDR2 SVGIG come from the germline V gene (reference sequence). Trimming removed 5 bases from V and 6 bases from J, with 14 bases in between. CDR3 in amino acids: CAWGSGIPNSPLHF. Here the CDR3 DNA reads TGTGCCTGGGGCTCCGGGATCCCTAATTCACCCCTCCACTTT.

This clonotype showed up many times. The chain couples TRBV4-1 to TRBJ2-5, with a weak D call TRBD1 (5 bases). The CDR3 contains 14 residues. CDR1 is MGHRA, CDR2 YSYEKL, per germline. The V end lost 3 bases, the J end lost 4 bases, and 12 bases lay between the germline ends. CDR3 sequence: CASSHPGQGETQYF. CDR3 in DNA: TGCGCCAGCAGCCACCCAGGGCAGGGAGAGACCCAGTACTTC.

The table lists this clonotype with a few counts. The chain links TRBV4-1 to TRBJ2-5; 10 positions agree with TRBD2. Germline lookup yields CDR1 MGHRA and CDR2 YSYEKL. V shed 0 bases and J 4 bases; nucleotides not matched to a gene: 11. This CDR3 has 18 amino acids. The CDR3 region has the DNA TGCGCCAGCAGCCAAGAACCCCGGAGCGGGGGGGCTACAGAGACCCAGTACTTC. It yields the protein CASSQEPRSGGATETQYF.

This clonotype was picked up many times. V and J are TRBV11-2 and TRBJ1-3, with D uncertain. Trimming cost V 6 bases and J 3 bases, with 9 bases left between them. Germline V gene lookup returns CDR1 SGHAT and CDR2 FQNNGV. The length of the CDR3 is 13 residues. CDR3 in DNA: TGTGCCAGCAGTAACATCGGTGGAAACACCATATATTTT. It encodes CASSNIGGNTIYF.

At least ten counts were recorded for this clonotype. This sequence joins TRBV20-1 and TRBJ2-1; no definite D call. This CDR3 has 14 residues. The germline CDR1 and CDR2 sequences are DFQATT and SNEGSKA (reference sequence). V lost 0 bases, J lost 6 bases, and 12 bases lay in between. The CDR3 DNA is TGCAGTGCTAGAGATCTTGCATACAGCAATGAGCAGTTCTTC. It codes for CSARDLAYSNEQFF.

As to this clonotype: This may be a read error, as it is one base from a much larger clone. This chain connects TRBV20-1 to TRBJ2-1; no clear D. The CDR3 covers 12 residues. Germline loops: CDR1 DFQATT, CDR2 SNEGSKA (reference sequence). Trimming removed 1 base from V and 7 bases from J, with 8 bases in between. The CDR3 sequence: CSARGHGNEQFF. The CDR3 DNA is TGCAGTGCTAGAGGACATGGGAATGAGCAGTTCTTC.

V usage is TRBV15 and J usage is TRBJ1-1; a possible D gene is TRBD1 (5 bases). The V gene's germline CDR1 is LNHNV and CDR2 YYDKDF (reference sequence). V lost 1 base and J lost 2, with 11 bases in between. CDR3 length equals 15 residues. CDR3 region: CATSRGQGANTEAFF. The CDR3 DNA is TGTGCCACCAGCAGAGGGCAGGGAGCCAACACTGAAGCTTTCTTT.

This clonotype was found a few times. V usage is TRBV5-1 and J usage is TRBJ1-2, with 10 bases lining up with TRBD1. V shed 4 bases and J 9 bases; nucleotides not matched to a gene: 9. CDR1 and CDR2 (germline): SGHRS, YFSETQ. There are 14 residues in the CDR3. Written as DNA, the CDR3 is TGCGCCAGCAGCAGAGGGACAGGGGTCGCAAGCTACACCTTC. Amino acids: CASSRGTGVASYTF.

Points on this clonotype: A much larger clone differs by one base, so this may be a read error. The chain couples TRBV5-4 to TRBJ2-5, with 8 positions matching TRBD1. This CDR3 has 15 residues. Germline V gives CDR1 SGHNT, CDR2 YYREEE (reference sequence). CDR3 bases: TGTGCCAGCAGCCCTGAGACAGGGGCCGGGGAGACCCAGTGCTTC. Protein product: CASSPETGAGETQCF.

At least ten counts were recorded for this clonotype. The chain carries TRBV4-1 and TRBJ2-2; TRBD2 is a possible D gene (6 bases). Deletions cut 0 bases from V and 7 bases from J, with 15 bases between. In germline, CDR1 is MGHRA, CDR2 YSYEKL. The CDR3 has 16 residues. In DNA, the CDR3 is TGCGCCAGCAGCCAAGATGCGTTGGGAGGTCTCGGGGAGCTGTTTTTT. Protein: CASSQDALGGLGELFF.

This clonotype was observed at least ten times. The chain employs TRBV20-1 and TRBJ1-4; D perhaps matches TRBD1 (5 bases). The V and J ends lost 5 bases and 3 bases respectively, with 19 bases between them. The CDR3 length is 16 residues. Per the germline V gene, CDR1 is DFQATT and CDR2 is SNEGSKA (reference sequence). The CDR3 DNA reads TGCAGTGCTCAATATACCGAGGGGAGGGCTAATGAAAAACTGTTTTTT. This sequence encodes CSAQYTEGRANEKLFF.

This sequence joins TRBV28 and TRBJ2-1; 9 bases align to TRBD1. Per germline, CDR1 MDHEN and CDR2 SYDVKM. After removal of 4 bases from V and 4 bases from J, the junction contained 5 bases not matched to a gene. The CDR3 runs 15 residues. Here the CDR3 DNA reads TGTGCCAGCAGTTCGACAGGGGGAAGGTACAATGAGCAGTTCTTC. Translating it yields CASSSTGGRYNEQFF.

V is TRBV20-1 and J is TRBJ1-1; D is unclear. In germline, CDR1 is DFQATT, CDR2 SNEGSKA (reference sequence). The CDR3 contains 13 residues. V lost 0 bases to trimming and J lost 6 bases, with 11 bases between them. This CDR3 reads CSARDRMVAEAFF. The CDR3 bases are TGCAGTGCTAGAGACAGGATGGTGGCTGAAGCTTTCTTT.